This paragraph covers one T cell receptor beta chain sequence. The antigen is undetermined. Possible read error: a much larger clone is one base away. Via MiXCR, TCRdb re-called the reads, giving one row per CDR3 protein. The sample comprises about 920,000 distinct CDR3 sequences, 30% to 40% of which are singletons, and over 12% rests with the top ten. This sample was included in a study of T cell repertoires in cytomegalovirus infection. The CDR3 runs to 16 residues. CDR1 is MGHRA, CDR2 YSYEKL, per germline. The sample was cultured CD8+ T cells from PBMCs, taken from culture after CMV antigen stimulation. The receptor comes from a human donor in good health (CMV status not recorded). Some clones in this sample may be carry-over from other donors' samples. V and J are TRBV4-1 and TRBJ2-7; D possibly uses TRBD1 or TRBD2 (6 bases each). The CDR3 reads CASSLSLGGTSYERYF. CDR3 nucleotides: TGCGCCAGCAGTCTTTCTTTAGGGGGGACCTCCTACGAGCGGTACTTC.